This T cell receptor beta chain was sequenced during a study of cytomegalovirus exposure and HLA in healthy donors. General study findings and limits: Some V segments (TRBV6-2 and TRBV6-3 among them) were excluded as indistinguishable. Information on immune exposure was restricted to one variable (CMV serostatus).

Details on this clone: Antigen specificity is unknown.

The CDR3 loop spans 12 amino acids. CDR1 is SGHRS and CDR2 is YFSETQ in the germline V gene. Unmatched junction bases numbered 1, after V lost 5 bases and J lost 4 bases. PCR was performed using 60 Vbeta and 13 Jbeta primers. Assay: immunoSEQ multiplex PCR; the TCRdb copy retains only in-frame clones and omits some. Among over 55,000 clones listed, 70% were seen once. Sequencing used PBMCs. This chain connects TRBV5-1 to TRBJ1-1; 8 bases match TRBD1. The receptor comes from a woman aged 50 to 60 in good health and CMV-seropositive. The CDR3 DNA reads TGCGCCAGCAGTACAGGGGGCACTGAAGCTTTCTTT. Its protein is CASSTGGTEAFF.